This T cell receptor beta chain was obtained from a study of a mutant IDH1 vaccine in newly diagnosed glioma. Time point: baseline, week 1 (first vaccination visit). Treatment indicated: pre-vaccination baseline after standard-of-care therapy. This clone appeared a few times. Repertoires were generated with immunoSEQ multiplex PCR, while TCRdb's copy carries only in-frame clones and drops some. The sample consists of about 68,000 clones, about four fifths of them appearing once. This clonotype was sampled from a man in his fifties with glioma. The specimen comprised PBMCs, sampled from a glioma patient treated with radiotherapy, temozolomide or both.

The CDR3 region has the DNA TGTGCCAGCAGTTACGGACAGGGAGGAAACACCATATATTTT. The encoded protein is CASSYGQGGNTIYF. The chain uses TRBV6-6 and TRBJ1-3; 8 bases match TRBD1. The CDR3 has 14 amino acids. Unmatched junction bases numbered 1, after V lost 2 bases and J lost 4 bases. Germline V CDR1 and CDR2: MNHNY, SVGAGI (reference sequence).